These T cell receptor beta chains were read from a single sample in a study of T cell responses to AZD1222 COVID-19 vaccine. Profiled with immunoSEQ multiplex PCR; TCRdb holds only in-frame clones, not every one. The sample comprises about 110,000 clones, 81% of which are singletons, and roughly 5% rests with the top ten. This material consisted of peripheral blood, taken on day 0 of AZD1222 vaccination. These TCRs come from an adult in good health. CDR3s include the opening cysteine and the closing phenylalanine or tryptophan. The order of the fields is V gene, D gene, J gene, clone size, CDR3 protein, CDR3 DNA. A D gene is named only where the DNA matches it firmly. Size tells how often a clone was seen (once, few, many) or the class of an expanded clone, and some rows leave it out.

V: TRBV19
D: -
J: TRBJ1-2
size: -
CDR3: CASSERKTTCYGYTF
DNA: TGTGCCAGTAGTGAGCGCAAGACGACCTGCTATGGCTACACCTTC

V: TRBV5-1
D: -
J: TRBJ1-1
size: few
CDR3: CASRVGETEAFF
DNA: TGCGCCAGCAGAGTAGGAGAGACTGAAGCTTTCTTT

V: TRBV19
D: -
J: TRBJ1-5
size: -
CDR3: CASSINNQPQHF
DNA: TGTGCCAGTAGTATAAACAATCAGCCCCAGCATTTT

V: TRBV28
D: -
J: TRBJ1-1
size: -
CDR3: CASFRGGNTEAFF
DNA: TGTGCCAGCTTTCGGGGTGGGAACACTGAAGCTTTCTTT

V: TRBV18
D: -
J: TRBJ2-2
size: -
CDR3: CASSPLNSFANTGELFF
DNA: TGTGCCAGCTCACCACTCAACAGTTTTGCGAACACCGGGGAGCTGTTTTTT

V: TRBV3-1/TRBV3-2
D: TRBD2
J: TRBJ2-5
size: -
CDR3: CASSPMTSALETQYF
DNA: TGTGCCAGCAGCCCGATGACTAGCGCATTAGAGACCCAGTACTTC

V: TRBV19
D: TRBD1
J: TRBJ1-2
size: few
CDR3: CASSFQTLQGYGYTF
DNA: TGTGCCAGTAGTTTCCAAACCTTACAGGGGTATGGCTACACCTTC

V: TRBV10-3
D: -
J: TRBJ2-7
size: -
CDR3: CAISETGSSYEQYF
DNA: TGTGCCATCAGTGAGACTGGAAGCTCCTACGAGCAGTACTTC

V: TRBV5-6
D: -
J: TRBJ1-2
size: -
CDR3: CASSSPVWGYTF
DNA: TGTGCCAGCAGCTCTCCTGTCTGGGGCTACACCTTC

V: TRBV28
D: -
J: TRBJ1-1
size: -
CDR3: CASSRVINTEAFF
DNA: TGTGCCAGCAGTAGGGTGATAAACACTGAAGCTTTCTTT

V: TRBV5-1
D: -
J: TRBJ1-6
size: -
CDR3: CASRDGTSSYNSPLHF
DNA: TGCGCCAGCAGGGACGGTACGAGCTCCTATAATTCACCCCTCCACTTT

V: TRBV19
D: TRBD1
J: TRBJ2-5
size: -
CDR3: CASRQGAAETQYF
DNA: TGTGCCAGTCGTCAGGGGGCGGCGGAGACCCAGTACTTC

V: TRBV28
D: -
J: TRBJ1-1
size: -
CDR3: CASSLWAVNTEAFF
DNA: TGTGCCAGCAGTTTATGGGCGGTGAACACTGAAGCTTTCTTT

V: TRBV6-2/TRBV6-3
D: TRBD2
J: TRBJ2-3
size: -
CDR3: CASSSGLGLRDTQYF
DNA: TGTGCCAGCAGTTCTGGACTAGGCCTCAGAGATACGCAGTATTTT

V: TRBV24-1
D: TRBD1
J: TRBJ1-1
size: -
CDR3: CATRRTGANTEAFF
DNA: TGTGCCACCAGGAGAACAGGGGCGAACACTGAAGCTTTCTTT

V: TRBV7-8
D: -
J: TRBJ2-7
size: -
CDR3: CASSPGTRSSHEQYF
DNA: TGTGCCAGCAGTCCCGGGACACGGTCGAGCCACGAGCAGTACTTC

V: TRBV6-2/TRBV6-3
D: -
J: TRBJ1-5
size: -
CDR3: CASSYRVGQPQHF
DNA: TGTGCCAGCAGTTACAGGGTAGGTCAGCCCCAGCATTTT

V: TRBV18
D: TRBD1
J: TRBJ2-1
size: -
CDR3: CASSVDRDNEQFF
DNA: TGTGCCAGCTCTGTTGACAGGGACAATGAGCAGTTCTTC

V: TRBV6-5
D: -
J: TRBJ1-3
size: -
CDR3: CASSSSDRGNTIYF
DNA: TGTGCCAGCAGTTCTTCAGACAGGGGAAACACCATATATTTT

V: TRBV7-9
D: -
J: TRBJ2-7
size: -
CDR3: CASSPYGYEQYF
DNA: TGTGCCAGCAGCCCCTACGGCTACGAGCAGTACTTC

V: TRBV6-5
D: -
J: TRBJ2-2
size: -
CDR3: CASSSHGGTNTGELFF
DNA: TGTGCCAGCAGTTCGCACGGCGGTACGAACACCGGGGAGCTGTTTTTT

V: TRBV20-1
D: -
J: TRBJ1-5
size: -
CDR3: CSASRGQLKQPQHF
DNA: TGCAGTGCTAGTCGCGGGCAGCTAAAACAGCCCCAGCATTTT

V: TRBV5-5
D: -
J: TRBJ2-6
size: -
CDR3: CASSLDGGSGANVLTF
DNA: TGTGCCAGCAGCTTGGACGGAGGCTCTGGGGCCAACGTCCTGACTTTC

V: TRBV27
D: -
J: TRBJ1-2
size: few
CDR3: CASKQGSNYGYTF
DNA: TGTGCCAGTAAACAGGGTTCTAACTATGGCTACACCTTC

V: TRBV30
D: -
J: TRBJ1-2
size: -
CDR3: CAWGTRLYGYTF
DNA: TGTGCCTGGGGGACAAGACTCTATGGCTACACCTTC

V: TRBV28
D: -
J: TRBJ1-6
size: -
CDR3: CASSLLQVNSPLHF
DNA: TGTGCCAGCAGTTTATTACAGGTTAATTCACCCCTCCACTTT

V: TRBV7-9
D: TRBD1
J: TRBJ2-7
size: -
CDR3: CASTDRANEQYF
DNA: TGTGCCAGCACGGACAGGGCGAACGAGCAGTACTTC

V: TRBV15
D: TRBD1
J: TRBJ1-4
size: -
CDR3: CATSRPTGTGNEKLFF
DNA: TGTGCCACCAGCAGACCGACAGGGACAGGGAATGAAAAACTGTTTTTT

V: TRBV2
D: -
J: TRBJ1-4
size: -
CDR3: CASSAGPYGTKLFF
DNA: TGTGCCAGCAGTGCGGGCCCTTACGGGACGAAACTGTTTTTT

V: TRBV28
D: TRBD1
J: TRBJ1-2
size: -
CDR3: CASSVFGTGFIYGYTF
DNA: TGTGCCAGCAGTGTCTTTGGGACAGGGTTTATCTATGGCTACACCTTC

V: TRBV7-9
D: TRBD1
J: TRBJ1-5
size: few
CDR3: CASSPQGGNQPQHF
DNA: TGTGCCAGCAGCCCGCAGGGGGGTAATCAGCCCCAGCATTTT

V: TRBV5-4
D: -
J: TRBJ2-1
size: -
CDR3: CASSLLVQVGEQFF
DNA: TGTGCCAGCAGCTTACTAGTTCAGGTTGGTGAGCAGTTCTTC

V: TRBV10-3
D: -
J: TRBJ1-4
size: -
CDR3: CASHGDNEKLFF
DNA: TGTGCCAGTCACGGGGACAATGAAAAACTGTTTTTT

V: TRBV15
D: -
J: TRBJ1-1
size: -
CDR3: CATSRDGQGTEAFF
DNA: TGTGCCACCAGCAGAGATGGCCAGGGCACTGAAGCTTTCTTT

V: TRBV11-2
D: TRBD2
J: TRBJ2-7
size: few
CDR3: CASRRLSGPSSYEQYF
DNA: TGTGCCAGCAGGAGACTTAGCGGGCCGAGCTCCTACGAGCAGTACTTC

V: TRBV12-3/TRBV12-4
D: -
J: TRBJ1-1
size: -
CDR3: CASNFDGYTEAFF
DNA: TGTGCCAGCAATTTTGACGGATACACTGAAGCTTTCTTT

V: TRBV29-1
D: -
J: TRBJ1-2
size: few
CDR3: CSVERENYGYTF
DNA: TGCAGCGTTGAGAGGGAGAACTATGGCTACACCTTC

V: TRBV28
D: -
J: TRBJ2-3
size: -
CDR3: CASSPQGLSDTQYF
DNA: TGTGCCAGCAGTCCTCAGGGACTTTCAGATACGCAGTATTTT